The T cell receptor (beta chain) under discussion was sequenced for a study of identical twins. Each CDR3 protein is one row after TCRdb ran MiXCR on the 5' RACE reads. There are roughly 1,500,000 distinct CDR3 sequences in the sample; around 33% occur only once, and roughly 0.3% lies in the top ten. Broader study findings: Cross-sectional statistics underpinned the conclusions; the same donors were not followed.

Trimming removed 4 bases from V and 4 bases from J, with 8 bases in between. Germline V gives CDR1 MNHNS, CDR2 SASEGT. There are 12 residues in the CDR3. This clonotype was seen only a few times. The antigen is undetermined. All donors were healthy, and all were Caucasian. The sample comprised cord blood. The chain recombines TRBV6-1 with TRBJ2-7; possibly TRBD1 for D (5 bases). The sequence was obtained from a newborn girl in good health. Here the CDR3 DNA reads TGTGCCAGCAGTGTTAAGGGGTACGAGCAGTACTTC. Amino acid sequence: CASSVKGYEQYF.